Listed here are 21 T cell receptor beta chains from one sample, sequenced in a study of response to subunit inactivated influenza vaccine. TCRdb itself ran the RT-PCR reads through MiXCR, one entry per CDR3 protein. The repertoire consists of under 750,000 distinct CDR3 sequences, with about 12% occurring once and the leading ten covering roughly a tenth. The specimen was PBMCs from blood, collected on the day of vaccination. These receptors were obtained from a man between 50 and 59 years old who received an inactivated influenza vaccine.

This chain links TRBV24-1 with TRBJ2-5; TRBD1 might be the D (8 bases). V gave up 2 bases and J gave up 4 bases, with 19 bases separating them. Germline loops: CDR1 KGHDR, CDR2 SFDVKD. This CDR3 is 17 amino acids long. CDR3 DNA: TGTGCCACCAGTGATTCGCAGGGGGCGGGAGAAGGAGAGACCCAGTACTTC. Translating gives CATSDSQGAGEGETQYF.

The chain is built from TRBV27 and TRBJ2-7, with D maybe TRBD1 (5 bases). Germline V lookup: CDR1 MNHEY, CDR2 SMNVEV (reference sequence). The CDR3 is 13 amino acids. Trimming cost V 6 bases and J 6 bases, with 15 bases left between them. The CDR3 reads CASSKLGVGEQYF. The CDR3 nucleotides read TGTGCCAGCAGCAAGCTAGGGGTCGGCGAGCAGTACTTC.

The chain is built from TRBV20-1 and TRBJ2-2; TRBD1 might be the D (6 bases). CDR3 length equals 14 residues. Germline V gives CDR1 DFQATT, CDR2 SNEGSKA (reference sequence). V was pared by 2 bases and J by 6 bases, with 13 bases between. The CDR3 sequence is CSARPGAGAGELFF. The CDR3 region has the DNA TGCAGTGCTAGACCAGGGGCAGGAGCCGGGGAGCTGTTTTTT.

The chain is built from TRBV4-2 and TRBJ2-3; 9 bases are shared with TRBD2. The CDR3 contains 17 residues. The germline CDR1 and CDR2 sequences are LGHNA and YNFKEQ. J gave up 3 bases and V 0 bases, and 7 bases lay outside the gene matches. The DNA for the CDR3 is TGTGCCAGCAGCCAAGATCGGGCTAGCGGGGAGACAGATACGCAGTATTTT. It encodes CASSQDRASGETDTQYF.

V usage is TRBV10-3 and J usage is TRBJ2-7; TRBD2 agrees at 12 bases. Germline CDR1 ENHRY, CDR2 SYGVKD. CDR3 length: 15 amino acids. J gave up 2 bases and V 6 bases, and 5 bases lay outside the gene matches. The CDR3 reads CAISSGLAGTYEQYF. The CDR3 region has the DNA TGTGCCATCAGCTCGGGACTAGCGGGCACCTACGAGCAGTACTTC.

CDR3 nucleotides: TGCAGTGCTAAGATAAGCAGCTCCTACGAGCAGTACTTC. The encoded protein is CSAKISSSYEQYF. The chain recombines TRBV20-1 with TRBJ2-7; D uncertain. The CDR3 is made up of 13 amino acids. CDR1 is DFQATT, CDR2 SNEGSKA, per germline (reference sequence). Trimming left V 4 bases short and J 0 bases short, with 10 bases between.

This clonotype was counted a few times. CDR3: CASSPSLSSYEQYF. Here the CDR3 DNA reads TGTGCCAGCAGTCCCAGTCTTAGCTCCTACGAGCAGTACTTC. The chain employs TRBV27 and TRBJ2-7; D remains ambiguous. CDR3 length: 14 amino acids. Germline-derived CDR1 and CDR2 are MNHEY and SMNVEV (reference sequence). Trimming pared 5 bases from V and 0 bases from J, leaving 11 bases between.

V gene TRBV20-1 combines with J gene TRBJ1-5; possible D gene TRBD1, 6 bases. V dropped 0 bases and J dropped 7 bases, with 22 bases sitting between them. The germline CDR1 and CDR2 sequences are DFQATT and SNEGSKA (reference sequence). This CDR3 comprises 17 residues. CDR3 sequence: CSARDGQFLRRRQPQHF. The DNA for the CDR3 is TGCAGTGCTAGAGATGGACAGTTCCTGCGCCGGAGACAGCCCCAGCATTTT.

The gene calls are TRBV20-1 and TRBJ2-3; D might be TRBD1 (6 bases). Germline CDR1 reads DFQATT; CDR2 reads SNEGSKA (reference sequence). The CDR3 covers 14 residues. Trimming left V 6 bases short and J 4 bases short, with 17 bases between. The CDR3 bases are TGCAGTGCCCCTGGACAGCATCGACCAGATACGCAGTATTTT. Residues: CSAPGQHRPDTQYF.

This clonotype was counted only a few times. The chain couples TRBV7-3 to TRBJ2-1; TRBD1 might be the D (5 bases). V was cut by 4 bases and J by 7 bases, with 11 bases left in between. The CDR3 spans 13 residues. From germline, CDR1 is SGHTA and CDR2 FQGTGA. DNA for the CDR3: TGTGCCAGCAGCTCACAGGAAGGGAATGAGCAGTTCTTC. This codes for CASSSQEGNEQFF.

In its sample, this clonotype was seen a few times. At one boundary the junction diverges from the germline segment, which might be a read error. DNA for the CDR3: TGTGCCACCAGCAGAGATCTCTGGGGGGGCACGGATACGCAGTATTTT. Protein product: CATSRDLWGGTDTQYF. V gene TRBV15 combines with J gene TRBJ2-3; a possible D gene is TRBD2 (7 bases). CDR3 size: 16 residues. CDR1 and CDR2 (germline): LNHNV, YYDKDF (reference sequence).

This clonotype has more than one count but fewer than ten. The chain links TRBV12-3 or TRBV12-4 to TRBJ1-1; D call uncertain. The CDR3 is 15 amino acids. V shed 4 bases and J shed 2 bases, with 14 bases lying between them. CDR3 nucleotide sequence: TGTGCCAGCAGTTCCTTCGGCCGGGGAAACACTGAAGCTTTCTTT. Translated: CASSSFGRGNTEAFF.

The gene calls are TRBV7-9 and TRBJ2-5; 8 nucleotides agree with TRBD2. Germline lookup yields CDR1 SEHNR and CDR2 FQNEAQ (reference sequence). The J segment lost 5 bases and the V segment lost 5 bases, leaving 16 bases of the junction unmatched. This CDR3 spans 17 amino acids. CDR3 loop: CASSIHHSGTRRETQYF. Written as DNA, the CDR3 is TGTGCCAGCAGCATCCACCACTCCGGGACTAGGCGGGAGACCCAGTACTTC.

The gene calls are TRBV5-1 and TRBJ1-2; 11 nucleotides align to TRBD1. With 4 bases clipped from V and 4 bases from J, the junction kept 3 bases outside the gene matches. The CDR3 has 14 residues. The V gene's germline CDR1 is SGHRS and CDR2 YFSETQ. In DNA form, the CDR3 reads TGCGCCAGCAGCCAGGGGACAGGGGGCTATGGCTACACCTTC. Translation: CASSQGTGGYGYTF. The variable domain in full, completed from reference TRBV5-1 and TRBJ1-2, reads KAGVTQTPRYLIKTRGQQVTLSCSPISGHRSVSWYQQTPGQGLQFLFEYFSETQRNKGNFPGRFSGRQFSNSRSEMNVSTLELGDSALYLCASSQGTGGYGYTFGSGTRLTVV.

At least ten counts were recorded for this clonotype. The J gene is TRBJ2-7, the V gene TRBV19, with 7 bases that match TRBD1. Per the germline V gene, CDR1 is LNHDA and CDR2 is SQIVND (reference sequence). The CDR3 extends over 15 amino acids. V shed 5 bases, J shed 2 bases, and the junction held 9 bases outside the gene matches. The CDR3 here is CASSGRWDRAYEQYF. In DNA form, the CDR3 reads TGTGCCAGTAGTGGCCGGTGGGACAGAGCCTACGAGCAGTACTTC.

The table lists this clonotype with a few counts. The chain joins TRBV3-1 to TRBJ1-1; 8 positions match TRBD1. Trimming at V came to 4 bases and at J to 4 bases, leaving 11 bases not matched to a gene. CDR3 length equals 16 residues. Germline CDR1 LGHDT, CDR2 YNNKEL (reference sequence). CDR3 region: CASSLQGARKRTEAFF. Written as DNA, the CDR3 is TGTGCCAGCAGCCTCCAGGGGGCGAGGAAGCGCACTGAAGCTTTCTTT.

Ten or more counts support this clonotype. CDR3 region: CASSSDRILSRGNTIYF. DNA of the CDR3: TGCGCCAGCAGCTCGGACAGAATTCTCTCTCGTGGAAACACCATATATTTT. The rearrangement links TRBV5-1 to TRBJ1-3; possible D gene TRBD1, 6 bases. Deletions cut 3 bases from V and 3 bases from J, with 19 bases between. This CDR3 has 17 residues. The germline CDR1 and CDR2 sequences are SGHRS and YFSETQ.

The chain recombines TRBV5-1 with TRBJ2-3; D call uncertain. The CDR3 has 15 residues. Per the germline V gene, CDR1 is SGHRS and CDR2 is YFSETQ. Trimming removed 5 bases at V and 2 bases at J, with 15 bases between. The CDR3 nucleotides are TGCGCCAGCAGTCCACAAGGCAGCTACACAGATACGCAGTATTTT. Translation: CASSPQGSYTDTQYF.

In its sample, this clonotype was seen a few times. The rearrangement uses TRBV20-1 and TRBJ1-6; 9 bases line up with TRBD1. Germline CDR1 reads DFQATT; CDR2 reads SNEGSKA (reference sequence). CDR3 size: 16 residues. V trimming: 0 bases; J trimming: 4 bases; junction bases outside the gene matches: 4. CDR3 nucleotide sequence: TGCAGTGCTAGAGAAACCGACAGGGGGTATAATTCACCCCTCCACTTT. Translating gives CSARETDRGYNSPLHF.

The chain has TRBV20-1 and TRBJ2-1, with TRBD1 matching 9 bases. The CDR3 runs to 15 residues. CDR1 and CDR2 from the germline V gene are DFQATT and SNEGSKA (reference sequence). Trimming took 5 bases from V and 10 from J; bases not matched to a gene: 15. CDR3 nucleotide sequence: TGCAGTGCTCTTACCGGGACAGGGAGAGTATGGGAGCAGTTCTTC. It translates to CSALTGTGRVWEQFF.

The chain recombines TRBV27 with TRBJ2-3; D uncertain. The CDR3 has 16 residues. CDR1 and CDR2 (germline): MNHEY, SMNVEV (reference sequence). Trimming shortened V by 3 bases and J by 3 bases, and 16 bases separated the two germline ends. The CDR3 here is CASSLTASVGTDTQYF. The DNA for the CDR3 is TGTGCCAGCAGTTTGACCGCGTCGGTCGGGACAGATACGCAGTATTTT.